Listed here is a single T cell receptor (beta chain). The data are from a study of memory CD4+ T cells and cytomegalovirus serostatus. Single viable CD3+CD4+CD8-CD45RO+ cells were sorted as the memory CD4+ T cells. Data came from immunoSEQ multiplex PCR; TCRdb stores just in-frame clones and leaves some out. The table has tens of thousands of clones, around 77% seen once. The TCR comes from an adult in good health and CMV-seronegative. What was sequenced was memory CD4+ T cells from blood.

The CDR3 here is CASSKEDRSSNQPQHF. In nucleotides, the CDR3 is TGTGCCAGCAGCAAAGAGGACAGGTCGAGCAATCAGCCCCAGCATTTT. The genes are TRBV21-1 and TRBJ1-5; TRBD1, the table's D call, lacks a check against the DNA. TRBV21-1 has pseudogene status. The CDR3 extends over 16 amino acids.